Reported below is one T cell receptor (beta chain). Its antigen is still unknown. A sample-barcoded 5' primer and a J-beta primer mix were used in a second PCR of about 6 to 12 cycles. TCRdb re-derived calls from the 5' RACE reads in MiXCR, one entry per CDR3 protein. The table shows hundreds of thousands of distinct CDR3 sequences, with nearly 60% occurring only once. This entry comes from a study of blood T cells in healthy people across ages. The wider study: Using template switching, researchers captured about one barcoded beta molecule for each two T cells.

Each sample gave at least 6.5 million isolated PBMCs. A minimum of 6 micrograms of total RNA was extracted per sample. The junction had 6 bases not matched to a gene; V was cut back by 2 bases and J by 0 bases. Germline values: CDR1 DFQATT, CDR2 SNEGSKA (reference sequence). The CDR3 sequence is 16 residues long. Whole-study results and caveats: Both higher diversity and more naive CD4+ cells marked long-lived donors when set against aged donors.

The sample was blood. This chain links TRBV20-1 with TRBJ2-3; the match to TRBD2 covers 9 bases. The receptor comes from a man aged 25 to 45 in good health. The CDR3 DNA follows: TGCAGTGCTAGATGGCGGCTAGCGGGAAGCACAGATACGCAGTATTTT. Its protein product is CSARWRLAGSTDTQYF.